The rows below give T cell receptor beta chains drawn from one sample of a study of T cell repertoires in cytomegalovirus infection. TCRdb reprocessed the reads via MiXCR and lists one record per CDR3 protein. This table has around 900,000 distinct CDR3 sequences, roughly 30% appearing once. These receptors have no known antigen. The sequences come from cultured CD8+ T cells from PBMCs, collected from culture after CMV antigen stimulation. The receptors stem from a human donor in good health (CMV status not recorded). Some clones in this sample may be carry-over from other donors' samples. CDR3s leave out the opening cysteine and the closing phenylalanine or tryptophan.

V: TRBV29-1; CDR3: SVDFGVRGGAF
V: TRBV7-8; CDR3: ASSLPRSPLLNTGELF
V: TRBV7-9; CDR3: ASSPAGGNEQF
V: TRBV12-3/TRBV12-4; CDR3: ASSFSNTRSSNQPQH
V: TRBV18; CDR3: ASSPSTGGQNQPQH
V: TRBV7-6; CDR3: ASSLSLRAGGHQETQY
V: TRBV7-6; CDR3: ASSLVVGESHSYNEQF
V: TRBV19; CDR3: ASSAAGFSNQPQH
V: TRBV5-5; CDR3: ASSPFDRMNTEAF
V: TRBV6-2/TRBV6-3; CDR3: ASGPAAYSYNEQF
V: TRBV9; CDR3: ASSVVDSTDTQY
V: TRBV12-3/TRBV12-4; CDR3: ASTPGQLNEKLF
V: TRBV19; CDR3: ASSMGQGASYEQY
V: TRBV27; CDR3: ASSLGLAGNQPQH
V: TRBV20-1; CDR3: SARDRAEETQY
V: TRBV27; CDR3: ASSYIGLDYEQY
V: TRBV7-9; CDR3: ASSVGVNGYT
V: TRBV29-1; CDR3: SVDSFLGGYT
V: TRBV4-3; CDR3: ANSQEDSYGYT
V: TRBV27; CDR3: ASSPGQIFANTGELF
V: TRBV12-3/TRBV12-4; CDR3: ASTGQGPYGYT
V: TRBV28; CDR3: ASSLRRDSLKEAF
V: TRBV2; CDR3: ASWQSKGYT
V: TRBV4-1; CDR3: ASRPGAEDEQY
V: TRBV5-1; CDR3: ASSFGGAGREQF
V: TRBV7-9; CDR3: ASTSWDRNEKLF
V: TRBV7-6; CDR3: ASSEGTVSSGANVLT
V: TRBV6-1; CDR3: ATLEAF
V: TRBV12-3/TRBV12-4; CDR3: ASILTGPSGNTIY
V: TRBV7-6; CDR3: ASSSGGSGTGELF
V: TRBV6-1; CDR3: ASSEPQTPRSGYT
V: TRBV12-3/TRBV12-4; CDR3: ASSLVTSDRGGENTEAF
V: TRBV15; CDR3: ATSLYNSPLH
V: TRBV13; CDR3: ASSLDPGTNEQF
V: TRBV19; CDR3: ASSIGGGETQY
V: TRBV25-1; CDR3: ASSELLRGQAEAF
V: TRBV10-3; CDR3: AISPDLNTEAF
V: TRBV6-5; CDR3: ASSPHRDGGFGYT
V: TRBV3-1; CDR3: ASSPTGVRSYEQY
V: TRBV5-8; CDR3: ASSIEDRLTPYSYNEQF
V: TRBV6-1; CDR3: ASSRPRGQGTSATNEKLF
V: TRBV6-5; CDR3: ASRARGGLETQY
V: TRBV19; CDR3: ASIQGGDGNQPQH
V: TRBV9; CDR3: ASSGSGTPYGYT
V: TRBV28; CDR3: ASRRPPLSRVVTDTQY
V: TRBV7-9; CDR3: ASSLARAEETQY
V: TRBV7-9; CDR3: ASSPSKVRGLNTEAF
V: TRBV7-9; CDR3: ASSWGGTYEQY
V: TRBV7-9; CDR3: ASSPGAGSYYGYT
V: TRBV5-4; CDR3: ASSLKREIGTDTQY
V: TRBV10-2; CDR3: ASSDPSSASGPETQY
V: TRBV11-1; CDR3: ASSLRRLSSTDTQY
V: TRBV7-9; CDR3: AIPVESGEQQY
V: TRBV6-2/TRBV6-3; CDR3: ASSYSILTWGETQY
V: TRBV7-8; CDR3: ASSLTGSGGLDTQY
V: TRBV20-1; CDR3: SARSSGLGGSPLH
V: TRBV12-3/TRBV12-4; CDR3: ASQFAQTYNEQF
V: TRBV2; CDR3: ASSPTGGHQETQY